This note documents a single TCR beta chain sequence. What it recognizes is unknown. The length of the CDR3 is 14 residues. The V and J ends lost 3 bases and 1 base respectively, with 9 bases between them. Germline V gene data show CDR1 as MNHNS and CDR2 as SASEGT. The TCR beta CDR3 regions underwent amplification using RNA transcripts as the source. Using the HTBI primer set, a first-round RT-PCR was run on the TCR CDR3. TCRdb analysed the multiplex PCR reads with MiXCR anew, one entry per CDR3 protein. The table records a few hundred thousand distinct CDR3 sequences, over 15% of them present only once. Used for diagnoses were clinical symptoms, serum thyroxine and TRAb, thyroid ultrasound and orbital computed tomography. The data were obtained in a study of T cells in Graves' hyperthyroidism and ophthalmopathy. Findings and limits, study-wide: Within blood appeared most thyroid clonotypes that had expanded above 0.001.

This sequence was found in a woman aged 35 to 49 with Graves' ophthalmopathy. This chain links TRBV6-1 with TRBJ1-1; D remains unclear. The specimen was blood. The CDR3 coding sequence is TGTGCCAGCAGTGATGCGTCGACGAACACTGAAGCTTTCTTT. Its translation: CASSDASTNTEAFF.